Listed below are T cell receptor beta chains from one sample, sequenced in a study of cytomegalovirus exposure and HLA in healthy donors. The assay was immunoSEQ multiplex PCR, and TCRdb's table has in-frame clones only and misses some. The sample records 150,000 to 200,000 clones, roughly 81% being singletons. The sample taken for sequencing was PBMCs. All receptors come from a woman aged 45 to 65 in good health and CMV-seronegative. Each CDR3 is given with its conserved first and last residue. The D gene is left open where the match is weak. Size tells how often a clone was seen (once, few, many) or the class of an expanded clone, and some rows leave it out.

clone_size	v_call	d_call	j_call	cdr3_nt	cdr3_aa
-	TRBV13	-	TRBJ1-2	TGTGCCAGCAGCTTAGGAGGGGCGTGGGGCAGGGCAGACTATGGCTACACCTTC	CASSLGGAWGRADYGYTF
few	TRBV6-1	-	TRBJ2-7	TGTGCCAGCAGTACCACCCCCCTAATTAGCGAGCAGTACTTC	CASSTTPLISEQYF
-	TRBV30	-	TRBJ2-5	TGTGCCGGAGGTAGGCAAGAGACCCAGTACTTC	CAGGRQETQYF
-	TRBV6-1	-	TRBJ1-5	TGTGCCACCCAGGATAGCAATCAGCCCCAGCATTTT	CATQDSNQPQHF
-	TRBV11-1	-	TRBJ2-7	TGTGCCAGCAGCTTAGCTTCCGGGACAACTTACGAGCAGTACTTC	CASSLASGTTYEQYF
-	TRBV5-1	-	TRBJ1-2	TGCGCCAGCAGCTTGGCAGGGGACTATGGCTACACCTTC	CASSLAGDYGYTF
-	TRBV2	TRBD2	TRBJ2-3	TGTGCCAGCAGTCCGGGACTAGCGGGGGGGCGAGATACGCAGTATTTT	CASSPGLAGGRDTQYF
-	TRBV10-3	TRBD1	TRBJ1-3	TGTGCCATCAGGGGTGGACAGGGGGCTGGAAACACCATATATTTT	CAIRGGQGAGNTIYF
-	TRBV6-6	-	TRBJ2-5	TGTGCCAGCAGTTACGGCGACAGCCAAGAGACCCAGTACTTC	CASSYGDSQETQYF
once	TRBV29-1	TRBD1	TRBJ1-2	TGCAGCGCCTCGACAGGGATAGGTGGCTACACCTTC	CSASTGIGGYTF
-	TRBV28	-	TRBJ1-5	TGTGCCAGTAAGCCGGCGGGGCTAAGCAATCAGCCCCAGCATTTT	CASKPAGLSNQPQHF
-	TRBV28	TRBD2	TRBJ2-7	TGTGCCAGCAGTTCTCCACTAGCGGGAGGGGTCAAGAACGAGCAGTACTTC	CASSSPLAGGVKNEQYF
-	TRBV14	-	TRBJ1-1	TGTGCCAGCAGCCCCCTTCTCGGGGGGACCTTCATGAACACTGAAGCTTTCTTT	CASSPLLGGTFMNTEAFF
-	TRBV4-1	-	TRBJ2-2	TGCGCCAGCCGGGTGGAGGCGAACACCGGGGAGCTGTTTTTT	CASRVEANTGELFF
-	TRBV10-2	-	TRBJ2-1	TGCGCCAGCAGCCTACGGGAAAACAATGAGCAGTTCTTC	CASSLRENNEQFF
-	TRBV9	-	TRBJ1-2	TGTGCCAGCAGCGTAGAGCCGGGAGGCGGCTATGGCTACACCTTC	CASSVEPGGGYGYTF
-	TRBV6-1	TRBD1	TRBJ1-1	TGTGCCAGCAGTGAACTTATGGGACAGGGGAACACTGAAGCTTTCTTT	CASSELMGQGNTEAFF
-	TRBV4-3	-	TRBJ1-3	TGCGCCAGCAGCCAAGACCTCTCTGGAAACACCATATATTTT	CASSQDLSGNTIYF
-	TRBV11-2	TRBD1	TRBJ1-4	TGTGCCAGCAGCTCTACAGGGGGGGCCTCTAATGAAAAACTGTTTTTT	CASSSTGGASNEKLFF
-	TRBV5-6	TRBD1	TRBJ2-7	TGTGCCAGCAGCTTGTGGAATCGGGACAGCACCTACGAGCAGTACTTC	CASSLWNRDSTYEQYF
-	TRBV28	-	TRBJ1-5	TGTGCCAACAGTCACGCCGGTCAGCCCCAGCATTTT	CANSHAGQPQHF
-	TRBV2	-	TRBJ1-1	TGTGCCAGCAGGGGGAGGGCTGAAGCTTTCTTT	CASRGRAEAFF
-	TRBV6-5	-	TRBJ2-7	TGTGCCAGCAGTTACTCCTATGACAGCGCCTACGAGCAGTACTTC	CASSYSYDSAYEQYF
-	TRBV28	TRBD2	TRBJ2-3	TGTGCCAGCAGTCTACGAGGGAGGGGTGGAGATACGCAGTATTTT	CASSLRGRGGDTQYF
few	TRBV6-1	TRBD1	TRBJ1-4	TGTGCCAGCAGTCTACAGGGGTCTAATGAAAAACTGTTTTTT	CASSLQGSNEKLFF
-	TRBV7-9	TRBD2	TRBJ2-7	TGTGCCAGCAGCTTAGTCGGCCTAGCGGGAGGCGAGCAGTACTTC	CASSLVGLAGGEQYF
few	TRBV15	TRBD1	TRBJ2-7	TGTGCCACCGGTATAGGGGACAGCAGCTACGAGCAGTACTTC	CATGIGDSSYEQYF
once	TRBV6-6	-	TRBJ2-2	TGTGCCACTTCGACAGGATCTTACACCGGGGAGCTGTTTTTT	CATSTGSYTGELFF
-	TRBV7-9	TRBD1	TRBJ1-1	TGTACCAGCAGCTGGTCGGACAGGACTGAAGCTTTCTTT	CTSSWSDRTEAFF
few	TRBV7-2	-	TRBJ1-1	TGTGCCAGCAGCTTTATCAACACTGAAGCTTTCTTT	CASSFINTEAFF
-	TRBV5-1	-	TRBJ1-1	TGCGCCAGCAGCTCCGACAGGAGAACTGAAGCTTTCTTT	CASSSDRRTEAFF
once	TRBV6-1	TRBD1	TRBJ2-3	TGTGCCAGCATCCCGGGACAGATCACAGATACGCAGTATTTT	CASIPGQITDTQYF
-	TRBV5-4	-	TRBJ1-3	TGTGCCAGCAGCTTGAGTCCCGGGTCTGGAAACACCATATATTTT	CASSLSPGSGNTIYF
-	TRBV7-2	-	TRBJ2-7	TGTGCCAGCAGCTTCGGTTCCTACGAGCAGTACTTC	CASSFGSYEQYF
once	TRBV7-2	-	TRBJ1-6	TGTGCCAGTGCAACAGGGAATTCACCCCTCCACTTT	CASATGNSPLHF
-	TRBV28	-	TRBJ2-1	TGTGCCAGCAGTCGAAGGAGCTCCTACAATGAGCAGTTCTTC	CASSRRSSYNEQFF
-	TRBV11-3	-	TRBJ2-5	TGTGCCAGCAGCTTAAGAGGGAAAGAGACCCAGTACTTC	CASSLRGKETQYF
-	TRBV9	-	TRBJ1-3	TGTGCCAGCAGCGTACCTACAGGGAGCTCTGGAAACACCATATATTTT	CASSVPTGSSGNTIYF
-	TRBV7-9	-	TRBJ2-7	TGTGCCAGCAGCTTCAATCAGTACTACGAGCAGTACTTC	CASSFNQYYEQYF
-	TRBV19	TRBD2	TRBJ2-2	TGTGCCAGTATTCCCGGTACTAGCGGTTTTTACACCGGGGAGCTGTTTTTT	CASIPGTSGFYTGELFF
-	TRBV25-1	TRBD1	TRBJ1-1	TGTGCCAGCACTTACAGGGGGCGGGAGACTGAAGCTTTCTTT	CASTYRGRETEAFF
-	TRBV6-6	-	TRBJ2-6	TGTGCCAGCAGTTCTCCCAGCTCTGGGGCCAACGTCCTGACTTTC	CASSSPSSGANVLTF
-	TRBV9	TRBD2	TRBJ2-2	TGTGCCAGCAGCACTCTAACTAGCGGGGGGCTCACCGGGGAGCTGTTTTTT	CASSTLTSGGLTGELFF
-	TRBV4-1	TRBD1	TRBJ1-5	TGCGCCAGCAGCCGGACAGGGGAAAATAGCAATCAGCCCCAGCATTTT	CASSRTGENSNQPQHF
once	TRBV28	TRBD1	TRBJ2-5	TGTGCCAGCAGTTTAGGACAGGGTATCGTGGAGACCCAGTACTTC	CASSLGQGIVETQYF
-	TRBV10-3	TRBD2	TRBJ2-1	TGTGCCATCAGGGGGACTAGCGGGAGCTCCTACAATGAGCAGTTCTTC	CAIRGTSGSSYNEQFF
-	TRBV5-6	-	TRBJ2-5	TGTGCCAGCAGCTTGGGGCGGAACCAAGAGACCCAGTACTTC	CASSLGRNQETQYF
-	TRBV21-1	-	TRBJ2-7	TGTGCCAGCAGCAAAGGCCGGAGGAACCTCCGGTACTACGAGCAGTACTTC	CASSKGRRNLRYYEQYF
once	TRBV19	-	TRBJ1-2	TGTGCCAGTAGTAGAGCCGCGTTCGACTATGGCTACGCCTTC	CASSRAAFDYGYAF
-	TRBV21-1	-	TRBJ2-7	TGTGCCAGCAGCAAAGCGCGGGACAGAGAATACGAGCAGTACTTC	CASSKARDREYEQYF
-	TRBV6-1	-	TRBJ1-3	TGTGCCAGCAGTGAAGGAGCTTACTACATGAGAAACACCATATATTTT	CASSEGAYYMRNTIYF
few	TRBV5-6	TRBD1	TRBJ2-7	TGTGCCAGCAGCTCGAAGGAGACAGGGCTCGTCCACGAGCAGTACTTC	CASSSKETGLVHEQYF
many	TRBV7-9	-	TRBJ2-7	TGTGCCAGCAGCCATCGACTAGGACCGGACGAGCAGTACTTC	CASSHRLGPDEQYF
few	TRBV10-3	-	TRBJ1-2	TGTGCCATCAGTGAGTCCTTCGGGAGCGGCTACACCTTC	CAISESFGSGYTF
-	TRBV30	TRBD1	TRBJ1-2	TGTGCCAGTGGACAGGGGGGCGGCTACACCTTC	CASGQGGGYTF
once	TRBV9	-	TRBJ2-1	TGTGCCAGCAGCCACCTCGTAGGGGGAGGGCCGCGGAATGAGCAGTTCTTC	CASSHLVGGGPRNEQFF
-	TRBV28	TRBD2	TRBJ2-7	TGTGCCAGCAGGGGGGGGACGGACTACGAGCAGTACTTC	CASRGGTDYEQYF
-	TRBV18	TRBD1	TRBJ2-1	TGTGCCAGCTCACCACCGGGGACAGCGTTCAATGAGCAGTTCTTC	CASSPPGTAFNEQFF
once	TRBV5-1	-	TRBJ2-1	TGCGCCAGCGGTCCCGGGACATCTTCCTACAATGAGCAGTTCTTC	CASGPGTSSYNEQFF
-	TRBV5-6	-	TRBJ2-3	TGTGCCAGCAGCTCCTATGGTGAAACTAGCACAGATACGCAGTATTTT	CASSSYGETSTDTQYF